Presented here are 5 T cell receptor beta chains from one specimen sequenced in a study of spatial heterogeneity in lung cancer. TCRdb re-called the 5' RACE reads through MiXCR, storing one row per CDR3 protein. The sample lists tens of thousands of distinct CDR3 sequences, approximately 6.3% occurring once. The time point was: sample taken at primary tumor resection. Unsorted samples of tumor, nontumor lung or frozen PBMC had their whole RNA sequenced. Sequences were derived from PBMCs, sampled at surgery. The receptors here all came from a male donor with early-stage non-small cell lung cancer.

Many counts were recorded for this clonotype. The V and J genes are TRBV6-4 and TRBJ2-3, with D unresolved. V was cut by 6 bases and J by 1 base, with 8 bases left in between. This CDR3 has 13 residues. Germline V CDR1 and CDR2: MRHNA, SNTAGT. Here the CDR3 DNA reads TGTGCCAGCAGCCAGGTGGGCACAGATACGCAGTATTTT. Encoded protein: CASSQVGTDTQYF.

For the CDR3, the DNA is TGTGCCAGTAGCGTACAGGGTCGCGGCAATCAGCCCCAGCATTTT. Its protein product is CASSVQGRGNQPQHF. The J gene is TRBJ1-5, the V gene TRBV19; possibly TRBD1 for D (6 bases). Trimming removed 6 bases at V and 2 bases at J, with 14 bases between. Germline CDR1 is LNHDA and CDR2 is SQIVND (reference sequence). This CDR3 region has 15 residues.

This chain joins TRBV27 and TRBJ2-7; 8 bases match TRBD2. Germline lookup yields CDR1 MNHEY and CDR2 SMNVEV (reference sequence). CDR3 length: 13 residues. V shed 8 bases and J 6 bases; nucleotides not matched to a gene: 9. The CDR3 region has the DNA TGTGCCAGCCTCCCGACGGGGGGGAGCGAGCAGTACTTC. Its protein product is CASLPTGGSEQYF.

Only a few counts were recorded for this clonotype. The chain combines TRBV6-5 with TRBJ1-5; D may be TRBD1 (6 bases). Germline V CDR1 and CDR2: MNHEY, SVGAGI. This CDR3 is 14 amino acids long. Trimming removed 5 bases from V and 7 bases from J, with 15 bases in between. The CDR3: CASSRRGGGQPQHF. The CDR3 nucleotides read TGTGCCAGCAGTCGCAGGGGAGGGGGGCAGCCCCAGCATTTT.

J is TRBJ2-1 and V is TRBV7-2, with 7 bases lining up with TRBD2. V was pared by 4 bases and J by 0 bases, with 3 bases of the junction left unmatched. The CDR3 spans 15 residues. The germline CDR1 and CDR2 sequences are SGHTA and FQGNSA. CDR3 sequence reads: CASSSSGTSYNEQFF. Written as DNA, the CDR3 is TGTGCCAGCAGCTCTAGCGGCACCTCCTACAATGAGCAGTTCTTC.